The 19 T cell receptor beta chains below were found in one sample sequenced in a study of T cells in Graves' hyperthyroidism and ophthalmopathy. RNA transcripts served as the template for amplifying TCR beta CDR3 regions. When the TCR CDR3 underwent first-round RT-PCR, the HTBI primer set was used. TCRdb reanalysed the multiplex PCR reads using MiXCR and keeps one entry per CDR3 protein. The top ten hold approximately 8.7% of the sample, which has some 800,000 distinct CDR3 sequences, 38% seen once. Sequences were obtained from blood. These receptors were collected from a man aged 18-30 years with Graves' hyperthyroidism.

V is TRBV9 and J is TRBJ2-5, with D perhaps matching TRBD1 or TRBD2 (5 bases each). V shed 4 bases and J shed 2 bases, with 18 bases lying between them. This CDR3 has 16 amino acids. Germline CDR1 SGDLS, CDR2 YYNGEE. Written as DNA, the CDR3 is TGTGCCAGCAGCTTCGGGGCTGTTTGGCGGCAAGAGACCCAGTACTTC. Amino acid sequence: CASSFGAVWRQETQYF. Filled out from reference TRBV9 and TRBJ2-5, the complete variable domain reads DSGVTQTPKHLITATGQRVTLRCSPRSGDLSVYWYQQSLDQGLQFLIQYYNGEERAKGNILERFSAQQFPDLHSELNLSSLELGDSALYFCASSFGAVWRQETQYFGPGTRLLVL.

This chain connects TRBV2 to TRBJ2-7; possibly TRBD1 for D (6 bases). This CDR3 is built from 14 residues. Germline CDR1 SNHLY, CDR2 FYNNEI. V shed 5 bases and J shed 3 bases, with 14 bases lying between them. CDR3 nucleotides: TGTGCCAGCAGTCTTCGACAGGCAATCTACGAGCAGTACTTC. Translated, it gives CASSLRQAIYEQYF. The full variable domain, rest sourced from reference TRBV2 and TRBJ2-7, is EPEVTQTPSHQVTQMGQEVILRCVPISNHLYFYWYRQILGQKVEFLVSFYNNEISEKSEIFDDQFSVERPDGSNFTLKIRSTKLEDSAMYFCASSLRQAIYEQYFGPGTRLTVT.

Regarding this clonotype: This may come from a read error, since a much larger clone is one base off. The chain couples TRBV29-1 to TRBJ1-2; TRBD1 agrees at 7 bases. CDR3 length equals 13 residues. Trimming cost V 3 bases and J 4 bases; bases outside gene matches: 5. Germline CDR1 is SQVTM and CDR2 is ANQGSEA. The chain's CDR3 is CSVEGSGGYGYTF. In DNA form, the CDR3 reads TGCAGCGTTGAGGGGTCAGGGGGCTATGGCTACACCTTC.

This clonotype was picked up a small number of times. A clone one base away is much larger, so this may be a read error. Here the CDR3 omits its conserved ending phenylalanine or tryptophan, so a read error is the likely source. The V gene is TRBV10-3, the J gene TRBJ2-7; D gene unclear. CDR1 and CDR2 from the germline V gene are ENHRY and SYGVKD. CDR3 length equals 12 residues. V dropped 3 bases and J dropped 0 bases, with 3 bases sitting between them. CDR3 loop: CAISDSSYEQYL. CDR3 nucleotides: TGTGCCATCAGTGACAGCTCCTACGAGCAGTACCTC.

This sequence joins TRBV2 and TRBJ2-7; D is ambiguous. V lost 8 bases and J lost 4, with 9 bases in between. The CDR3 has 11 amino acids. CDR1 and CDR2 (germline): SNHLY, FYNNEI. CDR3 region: CASGFRYEQYF. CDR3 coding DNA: TGTGCCAGCGGTTTTCGGTACGAGCAGTACTTC.

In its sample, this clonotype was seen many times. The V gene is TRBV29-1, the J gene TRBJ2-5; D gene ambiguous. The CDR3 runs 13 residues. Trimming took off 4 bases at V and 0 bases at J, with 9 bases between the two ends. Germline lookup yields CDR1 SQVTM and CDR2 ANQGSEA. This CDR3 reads CSVVWQNQETQYF. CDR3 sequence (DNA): TGCAGCGTTGTTTGGCAGAACCAAGAGACCCAGTACTTC.

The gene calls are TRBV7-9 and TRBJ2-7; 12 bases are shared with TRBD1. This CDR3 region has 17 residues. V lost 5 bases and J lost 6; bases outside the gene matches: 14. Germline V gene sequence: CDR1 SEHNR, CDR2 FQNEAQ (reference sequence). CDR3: CASSPERGGTGGAEQYF. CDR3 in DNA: TGTGCCAGCAGCCCAGAGAGAGGCGGGACAGGGGGCGCCGAGCAGTACTTC.

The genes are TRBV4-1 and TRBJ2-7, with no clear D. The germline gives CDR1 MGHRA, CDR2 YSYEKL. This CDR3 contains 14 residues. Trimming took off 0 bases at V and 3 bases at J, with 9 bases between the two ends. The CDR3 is CASSQDQGNYEQYF. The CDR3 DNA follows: TGCGCCAGCAGCCAAGATCAAGGGAACTACGAGCAGTACTTC.

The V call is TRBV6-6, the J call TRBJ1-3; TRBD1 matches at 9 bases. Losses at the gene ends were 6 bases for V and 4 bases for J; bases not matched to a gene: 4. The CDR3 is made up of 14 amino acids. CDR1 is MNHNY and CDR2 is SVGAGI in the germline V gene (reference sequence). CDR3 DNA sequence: TGTGCCAGCAGAGACGGGACAGGGGGAAACACCATATATTTT. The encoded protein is CASRDGTGGNTIYF.

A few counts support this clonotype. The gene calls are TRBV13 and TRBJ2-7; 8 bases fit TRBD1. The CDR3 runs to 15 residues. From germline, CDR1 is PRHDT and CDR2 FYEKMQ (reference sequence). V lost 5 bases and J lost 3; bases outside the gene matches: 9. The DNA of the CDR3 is TGTGCCAGCAGCCCAGGCCGGGACAGGAGCTACGAGCAGTACTTC. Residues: CASSPGRDRSYEQYF. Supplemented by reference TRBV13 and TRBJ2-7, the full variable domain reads AAGVIQSPRHLIKEKRETATLKCYPIPRHDTVYWYQQGPGQDPQFLISFYEKMQSDKGSIPDRFSAQQFSDYHSELNMSSLELGDSALYFCASSPGRDRSYEQYFGPGTRLTVT.

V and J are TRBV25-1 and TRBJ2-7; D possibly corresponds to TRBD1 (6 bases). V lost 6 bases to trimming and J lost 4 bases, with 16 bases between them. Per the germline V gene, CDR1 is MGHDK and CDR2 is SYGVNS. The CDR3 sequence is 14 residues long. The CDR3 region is CASSPVTGLYEQYF. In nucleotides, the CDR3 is TGTGCCAGCAGCCCTGTGACAGGCCTTTACGAGCAGTACTTC.

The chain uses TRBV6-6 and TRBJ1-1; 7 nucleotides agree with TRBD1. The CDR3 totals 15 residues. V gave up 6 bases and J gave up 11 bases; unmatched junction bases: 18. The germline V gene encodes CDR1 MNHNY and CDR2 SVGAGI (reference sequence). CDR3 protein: CASSLLDRAHFEAFF. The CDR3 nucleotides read TGTGCCAGCAGCCTACTCGACAGGGCGCATTTTGAGGCTTTCTTT.

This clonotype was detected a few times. As DNA, the CDR3 is TGCGCCAGCAGCTTGGGACTTGTTGGTGAAAAACTGTTTTTT. It yields the protein CASSLGLVGEKLFF. The V call is TRBV5-1, the J call TRBJ1-4; D is unresolved. Germline V gene lookup returns CDR1 SGHRS and CDR2 YFSETQ. V gave up 0 bases and J gave up 7 bases, with 10 bases separating them. This CDR3 is 14 amino acids long.

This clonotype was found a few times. The CDR3 DNA reads as TGTGCCAGCAGCCTTCGGACAGGAAGGACTGAAGCTTTCTTT. The encoded protein is CASSLRTGRTEAFF. The chain has TRBV7-2 and TRBJ1-1; 7 bases agree with TRBD1. Germline V gene lookup returns CDR1 SGHTA and CDR2 FQGNSA. V lost 5 bases, J lost 5 bases, and 8 bases stayed unmatched. The length of the CDR3 is 14 residues.

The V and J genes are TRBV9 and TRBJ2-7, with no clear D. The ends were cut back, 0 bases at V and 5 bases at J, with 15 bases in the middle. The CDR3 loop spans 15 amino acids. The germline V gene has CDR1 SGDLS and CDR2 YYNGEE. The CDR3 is CASSVGPGWSDEQYF. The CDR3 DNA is TGTGCCAGCAGCGTAGGTCCGGGTTGGTCCGACGAGCAGTACTTC.

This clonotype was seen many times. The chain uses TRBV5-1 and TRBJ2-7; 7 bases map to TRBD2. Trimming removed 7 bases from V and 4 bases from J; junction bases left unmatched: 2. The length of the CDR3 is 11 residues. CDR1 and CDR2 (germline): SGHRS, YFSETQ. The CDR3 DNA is TGCGCCAGCGGGGGGGGATACGAGCAGTACTTC. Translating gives CASGGGYEQYF. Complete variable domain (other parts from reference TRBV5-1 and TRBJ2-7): KAGVTQTPRYLIKTRGQQVTLSCSPISGHRSVSWYQQTPGQGLQFLFEYFSETQRNKGNFPGRFSGRQFSNSRSEMNVSTLELGDSALYLCASGGGYEQYFGPGTRLTVT.

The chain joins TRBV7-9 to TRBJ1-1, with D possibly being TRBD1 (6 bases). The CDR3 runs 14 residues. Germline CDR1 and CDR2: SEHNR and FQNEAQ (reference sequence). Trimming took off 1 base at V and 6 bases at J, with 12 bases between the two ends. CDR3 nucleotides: TGTGCCAGCAGCTTAGATTCGGGGGCTGCTGAAGCTTTCTTT. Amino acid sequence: CASSLDSGAAEAFF.

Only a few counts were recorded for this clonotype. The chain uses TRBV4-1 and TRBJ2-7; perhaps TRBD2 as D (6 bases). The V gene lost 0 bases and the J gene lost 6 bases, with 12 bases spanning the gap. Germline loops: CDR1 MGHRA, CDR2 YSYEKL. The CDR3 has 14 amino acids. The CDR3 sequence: CASSQEENGGEQYF. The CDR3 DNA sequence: TGCGCCAGCAGCCAAGAGGAGAACGGGGGCGAGCAGTACTTC.

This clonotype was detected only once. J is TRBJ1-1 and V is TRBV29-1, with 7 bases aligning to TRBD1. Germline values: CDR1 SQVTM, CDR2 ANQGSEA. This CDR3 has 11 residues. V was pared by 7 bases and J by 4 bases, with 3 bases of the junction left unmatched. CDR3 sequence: CSEDRLTEAFF. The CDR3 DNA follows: TGCAGCGAGGACAGGCTCACTGAAGCTTTCTTT. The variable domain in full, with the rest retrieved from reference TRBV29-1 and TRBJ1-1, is SAVISQKPSRDICQRGTSLTIQCQVDSQVTMMFWYRQQPGQSLTLIATANQGSEATYESGFVIDKFPISRPNLTFSTLTVSNMSPEDSSIYLCSEDRLTEAFFGQGTRLTVV.